What follows are 17 T cell receptor beta chains derived from one specimen sequenced in a study of cytomegalovirus exposure and HLA in healthy donors (dated by TCRdb to about 2017). The library was prepared using the immunoSEQ multiplex PCR assay. The multiplex PCR relied on a mix of 60 forward primers for TCR Vbeta segments and 13 reverse primers for TCR Jbeta segments. TCRdb took this table from immuneACCESS and kept in-frame rearrangements with V and J called. Such tables lack part of the clones; where checked against another copy, unresolved V genes explain under half of the gap, and the rest is unexplained. This sample has under 250,000 clones in its table, and roughly four fifths of those were observed once. About 1.9% of the sample comes from the top ten. Source material: PBMCs. These receptors were collected from a man aged 30 to 39 in good health and CMV-seronegative.

The chain recombines TRBV25-1 with TRBJ1-2, with D possibly being TRBD1 (5 bases). This CDR3 comprises 14 residues. Germline lookup yields CDR1 MGHDK and CDR2 SYGVNS. Trimming left V 3 bases short and J 9 bases short, with 17 bases between. Written as DNA, the CDR3 is TGTGCCAGCAGTGAGTCAGCCAGGGTTAACAGCTACACCTTC. It codes for CASSESARVNSYTF.

The chain is built from TRBV7-3 and TRBJ2-3; 9 bases fit TRBD2. V shed 2 bases, J shed 6 bases, and the junction held 3 bases outside the gene matches. Per germline, CDR1 SGHTA and CDR2 FQGTGA. The CDR3 sequence is 14 residues long. The CDR3 nucleotides read TGTGCCAGCAGCTTAGTAGCGGGGGCGGATACGCAGTATTTT. Translated, it gives CASSLVAGADTQYF.

V usage is TRBV7-3 and J usage is TRBJ2-1, with TRBD2 as a possible D gene (5 bases). From germline, CDR1 is SGHTA and CDR2 FQGTGA. V lost 5 bases to trimming and J lost 7 bases, with 18 bases between them. This CDR3 comprises 15 residues. The CDR3 nucleotides are TGTGCCAGCAGCGTCACGGCTGGACTGCCAAATGAGCAGTTCTTC. Encoded protein: CASSVTAGLPNEQFF.

The chain recombines TRBV27 with TRBJ1-1; 9 bases are a match to TRBD1. This CDR3 is 13 amino acids long. Germline CDR1 reads MNHEY; CDR2 reads SMNVEV (reference sequence). V lost 6 bases, J lost 5 bases, and 4 bases stayed unmatched. CDR3 region: CASRGQGSTEAFF. The CDR3 DNA reads as TGTGCCAGCAGGGGACAGGGATCGACTGAAGCTTTCTTT.

This chain connects TRBV2 to TRBJ1-6, with D possibly matching TRBD1 (5 bases). Trimming left V 6 bases short and J 7 bases short, with 13 bases between. Germline-derived CDR1 and CDR2 are SNHLY and FYNNEI. The CDR3 extends over 14 amino acids. CDR3 in DNA: TGTGCCAGCAGGACCGGGACTGCAAATTCACCCCTCCACTTT. Its protein product is CASRTGTANSPLHF.

This chain joins TRBV29-1 and TRBJ2-7; weak D call: TRBD1 (5 bases). The CDR3 contains 13 residues. Per the germline V gene, CDR1 is SQVTM and CDR2 is ANQGSEA. The germline V and J ends were trimmed by 6 bases and 3 bases, with 15 bases remaining between them. In DNA form, the CDR3 reads TGCAGCGTACAAGCCACAGGCTTCTACGAGCAGTACTTC. Its translation: CSVQATGFYEQYF.

The rearrangement uses TRBV5-6 and TRBJ2-7, with D perhaps TRBD1 (5 bases). Deletions cut 2 bases from V and 3 bases from J, with 9 bases between. Germline values: CDR1 SGHDT, CDR2 YYEEEE. The CDR3 is 13 residues long. The CDR3 DNA sequence: TGTGCCAGCAGCTTCGGCAGGGACTACGAGCAGTACTTC. Translation: CASSFGRDYEQYF. Using reference TRBV5-6 and TRBJ2-7 for the parts outside the CDR3, the full variable domain is DAGVTQSPTHLIKTRGQQVTLRCSPKSGHDTVSWYQQALGQGPQFIFQYYEEEERQRGNFPDRFSGHQFPNYSSELNVNALLLGDSALYLCASSFGRDYEQYFGPGTRLTVT.

This chain links TRBV7-6 with TRBJ1-3; D might be TRBD1 (6 bases). The CDR3 runs 15 residues. V lost 5 bases, J lost 4 bases, and 15 bases lay in between. Germline CDR1 is SGHVS and CDR2 is FNYEAQ. The DNA of the CDR3 is TGTGCCAGCAGCCGGACTCCGGGACAAGGAAACACCATATATTTT. Amino acids: CASSRTPGQGNTIYF.

This sequence joins TRBV2 and TRBJ1-5; a weak D match, TRBD1 (6 bases). The length of the CDR3 is 13 residues. Trimming shortened V by 8 bases and J by 5 bases, and 13 bases separated the two germline ends. In germline, CDR1 is SNHLY, CDR2 FYNNEI. The CDR3 DNA sequence: TGTGCCAGCGACGCGGGGGCTCATCAGCCCCAGCATTTT. This encodes CASDAGAHQPQHF.

The chain is built from TRBV4-2 and TRBJ1-2; TRBD1 might be the D (5 bases). CDR1 and CDR2 (germline): LGHNA, YNFKEQ. V lost 2 bases to trimming and J lost 5 bases, with 15 bases between them. The CDR3 runs to 15 residues. CDR3 sequence reads: CASSQRRQGAYGYTF. The CDR3 bases are TGTGCCAGCAGCCAAAGACGGCAGGGCGCATATGGCTACACCTTC.

This chain links TRBV5-6 with TRBJ2-5; tentative D call: TRBD1 (5 bases). The germline CDR1 and CDR2 sequences are SGHDT and YYEEEE. The CDR3 sequence is 12 residues long. The V and J ends lost 4 bases and 2 bases respectively, with 6 bases between them. As DNA, the CDR3 is TGTGCCAGCAGCAGACAGCAAGAGACCCAGTACTTC. Its protein is CASSRQQETQYF.

This clone came up once. This chain links TRBV28 with TRBJ1-4, with TRBD1 matching over 9 bases. The germline gives CDR1 MDHEN, CDR2 SYDVKM. The junction had 11 bases not matched to a gene; V was cut back by 4 bases and J by 8 bases. The CDR3 sequence is 16 residues long. In nucleotides, the CDR3 is TGTGCCAGCAGTTCGTACACAGGGGGCGCGGGGGAAAAACTGTTTTTT. Translated: CASSSYTGGAGEKLFF.

This chain links TRBV5-1 with TRBJ2-5, with D uncertain. The closer fit of TRBJ2-7 to the DNA end suggests the J call may be wrong. Germline V CDR1 and CDR2: SGHRS, YFSETQ. This CDR3 spans 11 amino acids. As DNA, the CDR3 is TGCGCCAGCAGCTTGGAGAACGAGCAGTACTTC. Residues: CASSLENEQYF.

The gene calls are TRBV6-1 and TRBJ2-1; TRBD2 matches at 7 bases. This CDR3 is 17 amino acids long. J lost 7 bases, V lost 4 bases, and 16 bases had no gene match. In germline, CDR1 is MNHNS, CDR2 SASEGT. The CDR3, as DNA: TGTGCCAGCAGTGCCCTAAAGCGGGGACGGAGCTGGAATGAGCAGTTCTTC. Translating it yields CASSALKRGRSWNEQFF.

The genes are TRBV4-1 and TRBJ1-1; the D gene is possibly TRBD1 (6 bases). Per the germline V gene, CDR1 is MGHRA and CDR2 is YSYEKL. V was cut by 2 bases and J by 4 bases, with 11 bases left in between. This CDR3 has 14 amino acids. CDR3 sequence reads: CASSQTEGGTEAFF. The DNA of the CDR3 is TGCGCCAGCAGCCAAACTGAAGGGGGCACTGAAGCTTTCTTT.

The rearrangement uses TRBV5-1 and TRBJ2-3; possible D gene TRBD2, 5 bases. V was cut by 0 bases and J by 4 bases, with 12 bases left in between. Germline V gene data show CDR1 as SGHRS and CDR2 as YFSETQ. The CDR3 totals 15 residues. The CDR3 loop is CASSLEGRPPDTQYF. The DNA of the CDR3 is TGCGCCAGCAGCTTGGAAGGGAGACCCCCAGATACGCAGTATTTT.

This clone was detected only a few times. The chain combines TRBV5-8 with TRBJ2-7; D is perhaps TRBD1 (5 bases). The V end lost 5 bases, the J end lost 2 bases, and 11 bases lay between the germline ends. The germline gives CDR1 SGHTS, CDR2 YDEGEE. The CDR3 is made up of 13 amino acids. The CDR3 DNA sequence: TGTGCCAGCAGGAAGACAGCCACCTACGAGCAGTACTTC. It is translated as CASRKTATYEQYF.